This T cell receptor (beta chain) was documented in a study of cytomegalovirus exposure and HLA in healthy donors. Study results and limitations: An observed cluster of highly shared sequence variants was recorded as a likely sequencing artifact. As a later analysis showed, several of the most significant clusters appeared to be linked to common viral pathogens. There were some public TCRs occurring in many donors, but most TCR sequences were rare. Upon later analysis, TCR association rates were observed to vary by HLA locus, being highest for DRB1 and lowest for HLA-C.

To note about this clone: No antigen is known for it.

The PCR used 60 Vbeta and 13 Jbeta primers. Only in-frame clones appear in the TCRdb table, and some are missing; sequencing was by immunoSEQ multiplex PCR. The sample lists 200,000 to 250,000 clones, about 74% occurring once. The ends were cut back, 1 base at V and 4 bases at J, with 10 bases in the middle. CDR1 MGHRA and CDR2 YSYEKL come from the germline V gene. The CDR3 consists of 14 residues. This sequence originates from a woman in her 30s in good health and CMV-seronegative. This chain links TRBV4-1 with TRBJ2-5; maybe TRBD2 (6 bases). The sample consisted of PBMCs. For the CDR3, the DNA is TGCGCCAGCAGCCAAGTGGGGACTGGAGAGACCCAGTACTTC. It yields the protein CASSQVGTGETQYF.